These 6 T cell receptor beta chains were all obtained from the same sample, sequenced in a study of shared clonotypes between healthy human individuals. The protocol was immunoSEQ multiplex PCR, while the TCRdb copy is restricted to in-frame clones and leaves out a portion. The repertoire holds about 2.4 million clones, with 80% to 95% as singletons. Sequencing was performed on naive CD4+ T cells from PBMCs. Subset of the sample: CD45RA+ positively selected. These receptor sequences come from a man aged 18 to 30 in good health. Some clones in this sample may be carry-over from other donors' samples.

The V call is TRBV20-1, the J call TRBJ2-1; D ambiguous. CDR1 and CDR2 (germline): DFQATT, SNEGSKA (reference sequence). Trimming took 5 bases from V and 9 from J, leaving 11 bases between them. This CDR3 spans 11 amino acids. DNA for the CDR3: TGCAGTGCTGCTATGGTTGTTGAGCAGTTCTTC. Protein sequence: CSAAMVVEQFF.

This clone was found a few times. The identical CDR3 is also encoded by other nucleotide sequences in the sample. The chain joins TRBV28 to TRBJ1-2; 7 positions agree with TRBD1. Germline CDR1 reads MDHEN; CDR2 reads SYDVKM. The CDR3 consists of 13 residues. Trimming took 2 bases from V and 8 from J; bases not matched to a gene: 5. This CDR3 is CASSLNRGTGYTF. CDR3 nucleotide sequence: TGTGCCAGCAGTTTAAACAGGGGTACGGGCTACACCTTC.

A note on this clone: The same CDR3 can be traced to other DNA sequences in this sample. The chain links TRBV30 to TRBJ1-6; 7 positions match TRBD1. Per the germline V gene, CDR1 is GTSNPN and CDR2 is SVGIG (reference sequence). The CDR3 sequence is 13 residues long. V trimming: 4 bases; J trimming: 4 bases; junction bases outside the gene matches: 1. CDR3 sequence (DNA): TGTGCCTGGACGGGACAGTATAATTCACCCCTCCACTTT. Residues: CAWTGQYNSPLHF. The entire variable domain, with the rest obtained from reference TRBV30 and TRBJ1-6, is as follows: SQTIHQWPATLVQPVGSPLSLECTVEGTSNPNLYWYRQAAGRGLQLLFYSVGIGQISSEVPQNLSASRPQDRQFILSSKKLLLSDSGFYLCAWTGQYNSPLHFGNGTRLTVT.

The count of this clone is one. In the same sample, other DNA sequences code for this CDR3. The rearrangement joins TRBV14 to TRBJ2-5, with a weak D call TRBD2 (5 bases). The length of the CDR3 is 13 residues. Germline V gene sequence: CDR1 SGHDN, CDR2 FVKESK. V lost 4 bases and J 3 bases, leaving 9 bases between the germline ends. This chain's CDR3 is CASSPGLEETQYF. The CDR3 nucleotides read TGTGCCAGCAGCCCAGGACTGGAAGAGACCCAGTACTTC.

This clone was counted a few times. In the same sample, other DNA sequences code for this CDR3. V and J are TRBV18 and TRBJ2-5; unclear D gene. Trimming left V 1 base short and J 1 base short, with 7 bases between. This CDR3 region has 14 residues. CDR1 is KGHSH and CDR2 is LQKENI in the germline V gene. CDR3 loop: CASSPQLGQETQYF. Written as DNA, the CDR3 is TGTGCCAGCTCACCACAACTCGGCCAAGAGACCCAGTACTTC.

Concerning this clone: Other nucleotide sequences from this sample produce the same CDR3. V gene TRBV30 combines with J gene TRBJ2-1; D remains ambiguous. This CDR3 has 12 residues. Trimming shortened V by 1 base and J by 0 bases, and 1 base separated the two germline ends. Germline CDR1 reads GTSNPN; CDR2 reads SVGIG (reference sequence). CDR3 region: CAWSASYNEQFF. The CDR3 DNA reads as TGTGCCTGGAGTGCCTCCTACAATGAGCAGTTCTTC.